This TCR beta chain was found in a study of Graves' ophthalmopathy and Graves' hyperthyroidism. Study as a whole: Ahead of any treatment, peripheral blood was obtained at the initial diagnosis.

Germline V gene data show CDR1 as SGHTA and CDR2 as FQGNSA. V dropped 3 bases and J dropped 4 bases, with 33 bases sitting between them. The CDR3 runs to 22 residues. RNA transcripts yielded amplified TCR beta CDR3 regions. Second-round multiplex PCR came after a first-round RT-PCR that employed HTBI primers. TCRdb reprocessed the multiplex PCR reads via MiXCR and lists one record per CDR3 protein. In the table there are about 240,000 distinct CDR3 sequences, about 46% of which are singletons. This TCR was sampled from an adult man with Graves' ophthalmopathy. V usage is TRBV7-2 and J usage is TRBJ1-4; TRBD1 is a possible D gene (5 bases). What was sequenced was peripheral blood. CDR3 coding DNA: TGTGCCAGCAGCTTGGATCTTTGGGGACGGCTTAACGCGTCAAATTTTAATGAAAAACTGTTTTTT. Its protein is CASSLDLWGRLNASNFNEKLFF. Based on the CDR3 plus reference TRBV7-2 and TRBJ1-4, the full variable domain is GAGVSQSPSNKVTEKGKDVELRCDPISGHTALYWYRQSLGQGLEFLIYFQGNSAPDKSGLPSDRFSAERTGGSVSTLTIQRTQQEDSAVYLCASSLDLWGRLNASNFNEKLFFGSGTQLSVL.